Below, one T cell receptor (beta chain) is given with its context. Its cognate antigen is unknown. Assay used: immunoSEQ multiplex PCR; TCRdb lists only in-frame clones, some missing. The sample has fewer than 95,000 clones, less than 90% seen once. These data come from a study of PD-L1 blockade in urothelial cancer. Study-level information: Atezolizumab, begun by patients in the mid-2010s, was given at 1,200 mg intravenously every 3 weeks. Prior exposure to chemotherapy in patients amounted to 0 to 3 regimens received. Findings of the study overall: At the 3-week point, tumor-associated blood clones expanded more in durable-benefit patients.

The time point: pretreatment peripheral blood. The diagnosis in patients was locally advanced or metastatic urothelial carcinoma. The source is a man between 60 and 75 years old with urothelial cancer. The sample in question was PBMCs, obtained around atezolizumab (anti-PD-L1) treatment.

The CDR3 sequence is CASESTGEETQYF. DNA for the CDR3: TGTGCCAGCGAATCGACAGGGGAAGAGACCCAGTACTTC. The rearrangement joins TRBV2 to TRBJ2-5, with TRBD1 matching over 8 bases. V lost 8 bases, J lost 3 bases, and 5 bases stayed unmatched. The CDR3 covers 13 residues. Germline CDR1 is SNHLY and CDR2 is FYNNEI.